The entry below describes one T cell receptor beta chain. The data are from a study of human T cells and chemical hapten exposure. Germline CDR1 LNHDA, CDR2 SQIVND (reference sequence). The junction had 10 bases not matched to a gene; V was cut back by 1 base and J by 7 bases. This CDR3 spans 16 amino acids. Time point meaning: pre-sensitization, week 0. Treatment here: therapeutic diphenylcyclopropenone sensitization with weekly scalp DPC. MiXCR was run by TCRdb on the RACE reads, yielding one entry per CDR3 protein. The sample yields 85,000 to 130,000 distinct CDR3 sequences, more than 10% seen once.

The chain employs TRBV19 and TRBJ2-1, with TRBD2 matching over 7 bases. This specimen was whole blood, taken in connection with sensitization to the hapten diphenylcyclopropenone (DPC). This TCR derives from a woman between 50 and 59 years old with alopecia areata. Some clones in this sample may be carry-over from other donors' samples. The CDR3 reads CASSIAPGGSINEQFF. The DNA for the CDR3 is TGTGCCAGTAGTATAGCCCCGGGCGGGAGCATAAATGAGCAGTTCTTC.